These T cell receptor beta chains were read from a single sample in a study of blood T cell repertoires in COVID-19. Generated by immunoSEQ multiplex PCR, the TCRdb table keeps only in-frame clones and is missing some. Of 250,000 to 300,000 clones in the sample, approximately 86% were seen once. Sequenced sample: peripheral blood. These receptor sequences come from a woman between 45 and 60 years old who had recovered from COVID-19. The CDR3 runs from the conserved cysteine through the conserved F or W.

j_gene: TRBJ1-4
v_gene: TRBV6-6
CDR3aa: CASPSRDSAGKLFF

j_gene: TRBJ1-1
v_gene: TRBV12-3/TRBV12-4
CDR3aa: CASSKYTEAFF

j_gene: TRBJ2-1
v_gene: TRBV5-1
CDR3aa: CASWMDTSSLSYNEQFF

j_gene: TRBJ1-2
v_gene: TRBV28
CDR3aa: CASSSLLIQGTYGYTF

j_gene: TRBJ1-2
v_gene: TRBV5-1
CDR3aa: CASSLGQAGYTF

j_gene: TRBJ2-2
v_gene: TRBV19
CDR3aa: CASRTLNTGELFF

j_gene: TRBJ2-7
v_gene: TRBV5-1
CDR3aa: CASSLAGTGALYEQYF

j_gene: TRBJ2-3
v_gene: TRBV6-2/TRBV6-3
CDR3aa: CASSYGTGMGADTQYF

j_gene: TRBJ1-5
v_gene: TRBV6-5
CDR3aa: CASHTNSNNQPQHF

j_gene: TRBJ1-1
v_gene: TRBV4-3
CDR3aa: CASSHPRGRGTEAFF

j_gene: TRBJ2-7
v_gene: TRBV5-1
CDR3aa: CASSLPNSYEQYF

j_gene: TRBJ2-7
v_gene: TRBV2
CDR3aa: CASTNRVYEQYF

j_gene: TRBJ1-1
v_gene: TRBV11-2
CDR3aa: CASSSQGSYTEAFF

j_gene: TRBJ2-3
v_gene: TRBV28
CDR3aa: CATTHTGPSTDTQYF

j_gene: TRBJ2-6
v_gene: TRBV30
CDR3aa: CAWSRTLGANVLTF

j_gene: TRBJ2-7
v_gene: TRBV30
CDR3aa: CAWDAGGEQYF

j_gene: TRBJ2-6
v_gene: TRBV6-6
CDR3aa: CASSSQRQGGNVLTF

j_gene: TRBJ1-5
v_gene: TRBV2
CDR3aa: CASSERTGSGQPQHF

j_gene: TRBJ1-1
v_gene: TRBV7-8
CDR3aa: CASSLGAGNTEAFF

j_gene: TRBJ1-6
v_gene: TRBV27
CDR3aa: CASSPRQGSHNSPLHF

j_gene: TRBJ2-1
v_gene: TRBV7-9
CDR3aa: CASSSPGQGTPQFF

j_gene: TRBJ2-7
v_gene: TRBV30
CDR3aa: CAWSVREPGLAIYEQYF

j_gene: TRBJ1-6
v_gene: TRBV28
CDR3aa: CASSLGLIRDFNSPLHF

j_gene: TRBJ1-1
v_gene: TRBV27
CDR3aa: CASSYTPGGMNTEAFF

j_gene: TRBJ1-1
v_gene: TRBV3-1/TRBV3-2
CDR3aa: CASSQAGRGAEAFF

j_gene: TRBJ2-7
v_gene: TRBV30
CDR3aa: CAWSGGTDRGGYEQYF

j_gene: TRBJ2-5
v_gene: TRBV20-1
CDR3aa: CSAPVGETQYF

j_gene: TRBJ1-1
v_gene: TRBV5-1
CDR3aa: CASSLVAGSGTEAFF